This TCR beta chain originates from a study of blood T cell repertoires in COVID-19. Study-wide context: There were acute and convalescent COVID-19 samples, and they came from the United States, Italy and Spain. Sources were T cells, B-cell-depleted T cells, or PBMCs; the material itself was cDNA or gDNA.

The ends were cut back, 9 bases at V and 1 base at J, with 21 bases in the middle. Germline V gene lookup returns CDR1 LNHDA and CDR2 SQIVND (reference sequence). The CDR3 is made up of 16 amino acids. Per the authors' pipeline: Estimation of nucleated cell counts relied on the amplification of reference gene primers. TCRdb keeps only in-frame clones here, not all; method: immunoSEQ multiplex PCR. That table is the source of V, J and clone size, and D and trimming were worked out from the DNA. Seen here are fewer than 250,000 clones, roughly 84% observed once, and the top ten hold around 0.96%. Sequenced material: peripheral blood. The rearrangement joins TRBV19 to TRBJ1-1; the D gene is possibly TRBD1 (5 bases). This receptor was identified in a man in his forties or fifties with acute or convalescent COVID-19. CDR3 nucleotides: TGTGCCAGCCGATCGCGGGGGTTAGGCGGGAACACTGAAGCTTTCTTT. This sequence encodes CASRSRGLGGNTEAFF.